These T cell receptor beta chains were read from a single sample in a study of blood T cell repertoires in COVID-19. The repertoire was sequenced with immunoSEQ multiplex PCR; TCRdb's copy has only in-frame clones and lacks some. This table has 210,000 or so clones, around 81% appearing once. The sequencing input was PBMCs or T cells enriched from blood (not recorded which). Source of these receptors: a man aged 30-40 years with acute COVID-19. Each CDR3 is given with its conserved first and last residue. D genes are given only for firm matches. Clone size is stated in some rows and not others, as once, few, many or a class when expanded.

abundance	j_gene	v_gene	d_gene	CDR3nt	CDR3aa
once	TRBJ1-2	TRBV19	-	TGTGCCAGTAGAACAGGACGCCTTACAGGGCCCCGAGACTATGGCTACACCTTC	CASRTGRLTGPRDYGYTF
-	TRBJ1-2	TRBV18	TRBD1	TGTGCCAGCTCACCACCGGGACAGGGAGGCTACACCTTC	CASSPPGQGGYTF
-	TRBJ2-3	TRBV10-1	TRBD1	TGCGCCAGCAGGCAGGGGGCCGCAGATACGCAGTATTTT	CASRQGAADTQYF
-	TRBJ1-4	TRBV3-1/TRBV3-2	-	TGTGCCAGCAGCTCCAGGGGTTCCTCGAATGAAAAACTGTTTTTT	CASSSRGSSNEKLFF
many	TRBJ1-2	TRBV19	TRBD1	TGTGCCAGTAGCCGTCAGGGGGCCCAATATGGCTACACCTTC	CASSRQGAQYGYTF
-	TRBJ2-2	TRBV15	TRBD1	TGTGCCACCATTCTGGGGACAGGGGAGGCGAGCACCGGGGAGCTGTTTTTT	CATILGTGEASTGELFF
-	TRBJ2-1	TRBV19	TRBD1	TGTGCCAGTAGCAAACCGGGACAGGGTTGGTACAATGAGCAGTTCTTC	CASSKPGQGWYNEQFF
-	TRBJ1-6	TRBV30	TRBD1	TGTGCCTGGGGGCAGGGACAGGGGAATTCACCCCTCCACTTT	CAWGQGQGNSPLHF
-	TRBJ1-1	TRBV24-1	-	TGTGCCACCGAGTATGCAGGAACCGCTTTCTTT	CATEYAGTAFF
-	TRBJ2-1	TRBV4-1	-	TGCGCCAGCAGCCAAGATTATGTCGAGACAGCCGGTGAGTTCTTC	CASSQDYVETAGEFF
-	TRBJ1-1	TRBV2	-	TGTGCCAGCAGTGAAGAGGGCGGGGCTAGCACTGAAGCTTTCTTT	CASSEEGGASTEAFF
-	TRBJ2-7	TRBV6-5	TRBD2	TGTGCCAGCCGCGGACTAGCGGGACCCTACGAGCAGTACTTC	CASRGLAGPYEQYF
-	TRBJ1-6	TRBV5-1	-	TGCGCCAGCAGCTTGGCCAGCGCGGATTCACCCCTCCACTTT	CASSLASADSPLHF
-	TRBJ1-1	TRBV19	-	TGTGCCAGTAGTATATTAACGGGATGGGGCACTGAAGCTTTCTTT	CASSILTGWGTEAFF
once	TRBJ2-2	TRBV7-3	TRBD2	TGTGCCAGCAGCCCTTTAGCGGGAGCGAACACCGGGGAGCTGTTTTTT	CASSPLAGANTGELFF
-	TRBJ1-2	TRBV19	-	TGTGCCAGTAATAGAGTTTTAGGGGATGGCTACACCTTC	CASNRVLGDGYTF
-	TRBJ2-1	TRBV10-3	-	TGTGCCATCACCCCCGGGGGTAGCTCCTACAATGAGCAGTTCTTC	CAITPGGSSYNEQFF